This TCR beta chain came from a study of T cells expressing NK-cell markers. Study context: All TCR beta repertoires analysed originated from sorted CD3+CD56+NKG2C+, CD3+CD56+NKG2C- and CD3+CD56-NKG2C+ T cells. With respect to HCMV, most of the eight sequenced donors were seropositive, and one was seronegative.

Libraries used 5'RACE template switching adding universal primer site and UMIs. TCRdb re-called the 5' RACE reads; one entry per CDR3 protein, DNA not given. Its clone listing holds 300,000 to 500,000 distinct CDR3 sequences. Comment on this clonotype: No antigen is known for it.

Germline CDR1 and CDR2: SEHNR and FQNEAQ (reference sequence). The length of the CDR3 is 14 residues. General study points: Evidence did not settle whether expanded NKG2C+ T cell clones targeted HCMV.

The clonotype was recovered from a woman in her fifties or sixties in good health. The V gene is TRBV7-9, the J gene TRBJ1-1. The sample was blood T cells: a sorted CD56 or NKG2C T cell subset, CD4+ or CD8+ T cells, or bulk PBMC T cells (not recorded which). The CDR3 protein is CASSLESPNTEAFF.